Listed below are T cell receptor beta chains from one sample, sequenced in a study of shared clonotypes between healthy human individuals. Libraries were prepared by immunoSEQ multiplex PCR; TCRdb keeps only in-frame clonotypes and omits some of them. Found here are a few million clones, over 90% of them singletons; the top ten hold about 0.39%. Sequenced input: naive CD4+ T cells from PBMCs. The source of these receptors is a man aged 18 to 30 in good health. Some clones in this sample may be carry-over from other donors' samples. CDR3s include the opening cysteine and the closing phenylalanine or tryptophan. Each record gives: D gene, J gene, V gene, clone size, CDR3 protein, CDR3 DNA. The D gene is left open where the match is weak. Part of the rows lack a size; the others show once, few, many or a class for expanded clones.

d_gene: TRBD2; j_gene: TRBJ2-7; v_gene: TRBV18; abundance: once; CDR3aa: CASSVTSGTIYEQYF; CDR3nt: TGTGCCAGCTCGGTTACTAGCGGGACTATCTACGAGCAGTACTTC
d_gene: TRBD2; j_gene: TRBJ2-1; v_gene: TRBV4-1; abundance: NA; CDR3aa: CASSRSGRSSYNEQFF; CDR3nt: TGCGCCAGCAGCCGGAGCGGGAGAAGCTCCTACAATGAGCAGTTCTTC
d_gene: NA; j_gene: TRBJ1-4; v_gene: TRBV5-1; abundance: NA; CDR3aa: CASSSTGLINEKLFF; CDR3nt: TGCGCCAGCAGCTCAACGGGACTGATTAATGAAAAACTGTTTTTT
d_gene: NA; j_gene: TRBJ1-2; v_gene: TRBV18; abundance: NA; CDR3aa: CASSRLTNYGYTF; CDR3nt: TGTGCCAGCTCACGACTGACTAACTATGGCTACACCTTC
d_gene: NA; j_gene: TRBJ2-3; v_gene: TRBV27; abundance: NA; CDR3aa: CASPRVRSTDTQYF; CDR3nt: TGTGCCAGCCCACGGGTCAGGTCCACAGATACGCAGTATTTT
d_gene: TRBD1; j_gene: TRBJ2-7; v_gene: TRBV9; abundance: NA; CDR3aa: CASSRRDRDYEQYF; CDR3nt: TGTGCCAGCAGCCGACGGGACAGGGACTACGAGCAGTACTTC
d_gene: NA; j_gene: TRBJ1-1; v_gene: TRBV7-3; abundance: NA; CDR3aa: CASSLQTANTEAFF; CDR3nt: TGTGCCAGCAGCTTGCAGACAGCGAACACTGAAGCTTTCTTT
d_gene: NA; j_gene: TRBJ2-3; v_gene: TRBV7-9; abundance: NA; CDR3aa: CASSPEGLTDTQYF; CDR3nt: TGTGCCAGCAGCCCGGAGGGCCTGACAGATACGCAGTATTTT
d_gene: NA; j_gene: TRBJ2-7; v_gene: TRBV2; abundance: NA; CDR3aa: CASDPNGRSYEQYF; CDR3nt: TGTGCCAGCGATCCCAATGGGAGGTCCTACGAGCAGTACTTC
d_gene: NA; j_gene: TRBJ1-4; v_gene: TRBV7-2; abundance: NA; CDR3aa: CASSLFSGATNEKLFF; CDR3nt: TGTGCCAGCAGCTTATTTTCCGGTGCAACTAATGAAAAACTGTTTTTT
d_gene: NA; j_gene: TRBJ2-5; v_gene: TRBV18; abundance: once; CDR3aa: CASSRQDPETQYF; CDR3nt: TGTGCCAGCTCACGACAGGATCCAGAGACCCAGTACTTC
d_gene: NA; j_gene: TRBJ1-2; v_gene: TRBV30; abundance: once; CDR3aa: CAWDRDYYGYTF; CDR3nt: TGTGCCTGGGACCGGGACTACTATGGCTACACCTTC
d_gene: NA; j_gene: TRBJ2-4; v_gene: TRBV19; abundance: once; CDR3aa: CASRTGFDQDVSLYF; CDR3nt: TGTGCCAGTAGGACAGGTTTTGATCAGGATGTAAGTCTGTACTTC
d_gene: NA; j_gene: TRBJ2-7; v_gene: TRBV6-5; abundance: NA; CDR3aa: CASRTPRDSYEQYF; CDR3nt: TGTGCCAGCCGCACCCCCCGGGACTCCTACGAGCAGTACTTC
d_gene: TRBD1; j_gene: TRBJ2-7; v_gene: TRBV7-3; abundance: NA; CDR3aa: CASSFDRGETYEQYF; CDR3nt: TGTGCCAGCAGCTTCGACAGGGGAGAGACCTACGAGCAGTACTTC
d_gene: TRBD1; j_gene: TRBJ1-2; v_gene: TRBV18; abundance: NA; CDR3aa: CASSPPGTVGGYTF; CDR3nt: TGTGCCAGCTCACCACCCGGGACAGTAGGAGGCTACACCTTC
d_gene: NA; j_gene: TRBJ1-3; v_gene: TRBV6-5; abundance: NA; CDR3aa: CASSVSGSLGNTIYF; CDR3nt: TGTGCCAGCAGTGTCAGTGGCAGCCTTGGAAACACCATATATTTT
d_gene: NA; j_gene: TRBJ1-5; v_gene: TRBV28; abundance: NA; CDR3aa: CASSLGHQPQHF; CDR3nt: TGTGCCAGCAGCCTAGGGCATCAGCCCCAGCATTTT
d_gene: NA; j_gene: TRBJ1-5; v_gene: TRBV18; abundance: NA; CDR3aa: CASQRGEHQPQHF; CDR3nt: TGTGCCAGCCAACGCGGGGAACACCAGCCCCAGCATTTT
d_gene: NA; j_gene: TRBJ2-1; v_gene: TRBV4-1; abundance: NA; CDR3aa: CASSQVSRLAHNEQFF; CDR3nt: TGCGCCAGCAGCCAAGTTTCGCGGCTAGCCCACAATGAGCAGTTCTTC
d_gene: NA; j_gene: TRBJ2-7; v_gene: TRBV5-5; abundance: NA; CDR3aa: CASSLVGMSSPHEQYF; CDR3nt: TGTGCCAGCAGCTTGGTGGGCATGTCTAGCCCTCACGAGCAGTACTTC
d_gene: NA; j_gene: TRBJ1-1; v_gene: TRBV5-4; abundance: NA; CDR3aa: CASSLTANTEAFF; CDR3nt: TGTGCCAGCAGCTTGACCGCAAACACTGAAGCTTTCTTT
d_gene: TRBD1; j_gene: TRBJ2-1; v_gene: TRBV5-4; abundance: NA; CDR3aa: CASSQQGARNEQFF; CDR3nt: TGTGCCAGCAGCCAACAGGGGGCGCGAAATGAGCAGTTCTTC
d_gene: TRBD1; j_gene: TRBJ2-2; v_gene: TRBV28; abundance: NA; CDR3aa: CASRTGSGELFF; CDR3nt: TGTGCCAGCAGGACAGGGTCCGGGGAGCTGTTTTTT
d_gene: NA; j_gene: TRBJ2-2; v_gene: TRBV4-1; abundance: NA; CDR3aa: CASSQGGGTGELFF; CDR3nt: TGCGCCAGCAGCCAAGGGGGCGGCACCGGGGAGCTGTTTTTT
d_gene: TRBD1; j_gene: TRBJ1-5; v_gene: TRBV2; abundance: NA; CDR3aa: CASSRQGEIGQPQHF; CDR3nt: TGTGCCAGCAGTAGACAGGGGGAGATCGGTCAGCCCCAGCATTTT
d_gene: NA; j_gene: TRBJ2-3; v_gene: TRBV10-3; abundance: NA; CDR3aa: CAISAQLQGTDTQYF; CDR3nt: TGTGCCATCAGTGCCCAGCTACAAGGCACAGATACGCAGTATTTT
d_gene: NA; j_gene: TRBJ2-1; v_gene: TRBV10-2; abundance: once; CDR3aa: CASSVVSGINEQFF; CDR3nt: TGCGCCAGCAGTGTTGTTAGCGGCATCAATGAGCAGTTCTTC
d_gene: NA; j_gene: TRBJ2-1; v_gene: TRBV11-2; abundance: NA; CDR3aa: CASSFSRGTSYNEQFF; CDR3nt: TGTGCCAGCAGCTTTAGCCGCGGGACGTCCTACAATGAGCAGTTCTTC
d_gene: NA; j_gene: TRBJ2-3; v_gene: TRBV5-4; abundance: NA; CDR3aa: CASSLRADPTDTQYF; CDR3nt: TGTGCCAGCAGCCTCCGGGCGGACCCCACAGATACGCAGTATTTT
d_gene: TRBD2; j_gene: TRBJ2-1; v_gene: TRBV7-2; abundance: NA; CDR3aa: CASSFPRASGLNEQFF; CDR3nt: TGTGCCAGCAGCTTCCCCCGGGCTAGCGGGCTCAATGAGCAGTTCTTC
d_gene: NA; j_gene: TRBJ1-2; v_gene: TRBV5-5; abundance: NA; CDR3aa: CASSLEGAYGYTF; CDR3nt: TGTGCCAGCAGCTTGGAAGGAGCCTATGGCTACACCTTC